This note documents a single T cell receptor beta chain sequence. The sample originates from a study of blood T cell repertoires in COVID-19. Germline CDR1 MNHNS, CDR2 SASEGT. The V and J ends lost 4 bases and 8 bases respectively, with 21 bases between them. This CDR3 comprises 17 residues. Repertoires were generated with immunoSEQ multiplex PCR, while TCRdb's copy carries only in-frame clones and drops some. Of about 220,000 clones listed, 75% to 85% are singletons. V is TRBV6-1 and J is TRBJ1-6; TRBD1 might be the D (6 bases). Sequenced input: peripheral blood. The sequence derives from a woman of 80 years or more with COVID-19, enrolled during active disease. The CDR3 sequence: CASSVKPAGVQDSPLHF. In DNA form, the CDR3 reads TGTGCCAGCAGTGTTAAACCGGCAGGGGTGCAAGATTCACCCCTCCACTTT.